This T cell receptor (beta chain) is drawn from a study of blood T cell repertoires in COVID-19. In this sample, this clone turned up once. Assay used: immunoSEQ multiplex PCR; TCRdb lists only in-frame clones, some missing. The sample yields more than 200,000 clones, about 90% seen once. Those who participated ranged in age from roughly 18 to 100 years and resided in under 25 US areas. Participants reported their clinical history, and cohort assignment relied on those reports. Looked up from germline, CDR1 is SGHRS and CDR2 is YFSETQ. This CDR3 contains 16 residues. V dropped 7 bases and J dropped 2; count of bases not matched to a gene: 13.

This chain uses TRBV5-1 with TRBJ2-5; TRBD2 aligns across 8 bases. The sample consisted of PBMCs or T cells enriched from blood (not recorded which). This sequence originates from a woman under 40 with acute COVID-19. This CDR3 reads CASAPGLGVAQETQYF. CDR3 sequence (DNA): TGCGCCAGCGCACCGGGACTAGGGGTGGCACAAGAGACCCAGTACTTC.